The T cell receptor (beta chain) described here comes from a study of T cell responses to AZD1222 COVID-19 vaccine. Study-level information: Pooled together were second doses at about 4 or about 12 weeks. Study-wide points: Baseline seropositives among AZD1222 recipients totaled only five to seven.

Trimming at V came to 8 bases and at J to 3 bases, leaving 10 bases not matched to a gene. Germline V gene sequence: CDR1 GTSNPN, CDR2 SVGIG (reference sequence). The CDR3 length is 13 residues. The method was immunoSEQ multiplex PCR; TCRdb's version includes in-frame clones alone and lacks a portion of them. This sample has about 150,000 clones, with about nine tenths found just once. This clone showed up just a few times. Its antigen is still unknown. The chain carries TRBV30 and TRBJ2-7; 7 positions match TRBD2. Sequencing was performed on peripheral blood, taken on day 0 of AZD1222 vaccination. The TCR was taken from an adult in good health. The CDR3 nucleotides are TGTGCCGTGCGTGGGGAGGGCCTCTACGAGCAGTACTTC. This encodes CAVRGEGLYEQYF.